This T cell receptor beta chain was captured by sequencing in a study of human T cells and chemical hapten exposure. Background on the study: Throughout a study of around six months, patients underwent weekly scalp administration of diphenylcyclopropenone doses. General study findings and limits: No shift was seen in TCRs above 1 in 1000 frequency with DPC sensitization. Controls had significantly fewer large CDR3 similarity clusters than were formed by expanded TCRs.

Time point given: patch test 3, about 24 weeks after DPC sensitization. Treatment indicated: therapeutic diphenylcyclopropenone sensitization with weekly scalp DPC. With regard to this clonotype: No antigen is known for it.

Germline V gene sequence: CDR1 GTSNPN, CDR2 SVGIG (reference sequence). CDR3 length equals 16 residues. V lost 4 bases, J lost 7 bases, and 14 bases stayed unmatched. TCRdb reanalysed the RACE reads using MiXCR and keeps one entry per CDR3 protein. The sample holds about 84,000 distinct CDR3 sequences, 9.5% to 14% seen once. This TCR came from a woman between 45 and 65 years old with alopecia areata. Some clones in this sample may be carry-over from other donors' samples. The genes are TRBV30 and TRBJ2-5, with 11 nucleotides matching TRBD2. Sequences were derived from whole blood, sampled in connection with sensitization to the hapten diphenylcyclopropenone (DPC). The DNA of the CDR3 is TGTGCCTGGACTCACAGGGGTAGCGGGAGGGTAGGGACCCAGTACTTC. It is translated as CAWTHRGSGRVGTQYF.